A single sample gave rise to the 24 T cell receptor beta chains below, sequenced in a study of blood T cell repertoires in COVID-19. Some clones are missing from TCRdb's copy, which holds only in-frame ones; the method was immunoSEQ multiplex PCR. Of approximately 69,000 clones listed, around 90% are singletons. Sample: peripheral blood. These receptors were taken from a man aged 50 or older with acute or convalescent COVID-19.

In this sample, this clone turned up once. This chain links TRBV19 with TRBJ2-5; 7 bases match TRBD1. The CDR3 extends over 16 amino acids. Germline V gives CDR1 LNHDA, CDR2 SQIVND (reference sequence). Trimming took 1 base from V and 4 from J; bases not matched to a gene: 9. In DNA, the CDR3 is TGTGCCAGTAGTATAGGTACTCCGACAGGGTTAGAGACCCAGTACTTC. It encodes CASSIGTPTGLETQYF.

The chain links TRBV18 to TRBJ1-1, with a tentative D call TRBD1 (5 bases). The V gene lost 4 bases and the J gene lost 2 bases, with 14 bases spanning the gap. This CDR3 contains 15 residues. Germline CDR1 and CDR2: KGHSH and LQKENI. For the CDR3, the DNA is TGTGCCAGCTCACTGGCGGGACGGACCAACACTGAAGCTTTCTTT. Protein product: CASSLAGRTNTEAFF.

This chain links TRBV10-2 with TRBJ2-1; D unresolved. V dropped 4 bases and J dropped 0 bases, with 10 bases sitting between them. The CDR3 runs 15 residues. Germline lookup yields CDR1 WSHSY and CDR2 SAAADI. The CDR3 is CASSVSADSYNEQFF. DNA for the CDR3: TGCGCCAGCAGTGTGAGTGCGGACTCCTACAATGAGCAGTTCTTC.

The chain employs TRBV24-1 and TRBJ2-1; D unclear. V lost 3 bases, J lost 0 bases, and 11 bases lay in between. Germline lookup yields CDR1 KGHDR and CDR2 SFDVKD. CDR3 size: 16 residues. This CDR3 is CATSDALPSSYNEQFF. The CDR3 nucleotides read TGTGCCACCAGTGATGCACTTCCGAGCTCCTACAATGAGCAGTTCTTC.

This chain joins TRBV19 and TRBJ2-1; 7 nucleotides agree with TRBD1. Germline V lookup: CDR1 LNHDA, CDR2 SQIVND (reference sequence). The V segment lost 5 bases and the J segment 9 bases; nucleotides outside the gene matches: 7. CDR3 length equals 13 residues. In DNA form, the CDR3 reads TGTGCCAGTAGTCTAAAGGGACAGTTTGAGCAGTTCTTC. Protein: CASSLKGQFEQFF.

J is TRBJ2-2 and V is TRBV7-9; 7 nucleotides align to TRBD2. V lost 4 bases to trimming and J lost 5 bases; unmatched junction nucleotides: 7. Germline lookup yields CDR1 SEHNR and CDR2 FQNEAQ (reference sequence). This CDR3 is built from 15 residues. The DNA of the CDR3 is TGTGCCAGCAGCTACGGACTAGATTCAACCGGGGAGCTGTTTTTT. Translated: CASSYGLDSTGELFF. Looking up the rest from reference TRBV7-9 and TRBJ2-2 gives the full variable domain: DTGVSQNPRHKITKRGQNVTFRCDPISEHNRLYWYRQTLGQGPEFLTYFQNEAQLEKSRLLSDRFSAERPKGSFSTLEIQRTEQGDSAMYLCASSYGLDSTGELFFGEGSRLTVL.

V is TRBV10-3 and J is TRBJ2-7; D not resolved. The CDR3 has 13 amino acids. The ends were cut back, 6 bases at V and 3 bases at J, with 12 bases in the middle. The germline gives CDR1 ENHRY, CDR2 SYGVKD. CDR3 coding DNA: TGTGCCATCAGCATCGCGACTGGCTACGAGCAGTACTTC. Its translation: CAISIATGYEQYF.

CDR3 protein: CASSFGDRDSYEQYF. In DNA form, the CDR3 reads TGTGCCAGCAGCTTCGGGGACAGGGATTCCTACGAGCAGTACTTC. The chain has TRBV7-2 and TRBJ2-7; 9 positions agree with TRBD1. CDR3 length: 15 amino acids. Per germline, CDR1 SGHTA and CDR2 FQGNSA. J lost 1 base, V lost 3 bases, and 4 bases had no gene match.

The chain couples TRBV29-1 to TRBJ2-3, with D possibly TRBD1 on 5 matching bases. The CDR3 runs 13 residues. Germline V gene data show CDR1 as SQVTM and CDR2 as ANQGSEA. V lost 3 bases, J lost 1 base, and 8 bases lay in between. The CDR3 sequence is CSVDLRGTDTQYF. In DNA, the CDR3 is TGCAGCGTTGACCTCAGGGGCACAGATACGCAGTATTTT.

The chain recombines TRBV3-1 (or the pseudogene TRBV3-2) with TRBJ2-6; D is uncertain. This CDR3 region has 16 residues. V lost 2 bases and J 0 bases, leaving 8 bases between the germline ends. CDR1 is LGHDT and CDR2 is YNNKEL in the germline V gene (reference sequence). The chain's CDR3 is CASSQMALSGANVLTF. The CDR3, as DNA: TGTGCCAGCAGCCAAATGGCCCTCTCTGGGGCCAACGTCCTGACTTTC.

This chain uses TRBV15 with TRBJ1-4; D unresolved. The CDR3 covers 16 residues. Trimming shortened V by 0 bases and J by 5 bases, and 13 bases separated the two germline ends. Germline V lookup: CDR1 LNHNV, CDR2 YYDKDF (reference sequence). Written as DNA, the CDR3 is TGTGCCACCAGCAGAGAGGTTCAGGATGGAAATGAAAAACTGTTTTTT. This codes for CATSREVQDGNEKLFF. The whole variable domain, remainder taken from reference TRBV15 and TRBJ1-4, is DAMVIQNPRYQVTQFGKPVTLSCSQTLNHNVMYWYQQKSSQAPKLLFHYYDKDFNNEADTPDNFQSRRPNTSFCFLDIRSPGLGDTAMYLCATSREVQDGNEKLFFGSGTQLSVL.

The V gene is TRBV4-1, the J gene TRBJ1-6, with D perhaps TRBD1 (6 bases). CDR1 is MGHRA and CDR2 is YSYEKL in the germline V gene. The CDR3 is 18 residues long. The ends were cut back, 0 bases at V and 1 base at J, with 13 bases in the middle. The CDR3 loop is CASSQDLGARSYNSPLHF. In DNA form, the CDR3 reads TGCGCCAGCAGCCAAGATTTGGGGGCGAGGTCCTATAATTCACCCCTCCACTTT.

This clone was seen a few times. The rearrangement uses TRBV15 and TRBJ2-1; D possibly corresponds to TRBD2 (6 bases). This CDR3 has 15 amino acids. Germline loops: CDR1 LNHNV, CDR2 YYDKDF (reference sequence). Trimming took off 4 bases at V and 1 base at J, with 11 bases between the two ends. DNA of the CDR3: TGTGCCACCAGCACGACGAGCGGGTCCTACAATGAGCAGTTCTTC. It yields the protein CATSTTSGSYNEQFF.

The CDR3 DNA sequence: TGTGCCAGCAGCTCACTCGCTCCGGCAGGGGCGCACGAGCAGTACTTC. Residues: CASSSLAPAGAHEQYF. The genes are TRBV5-8 and TRBJ2-7; D may be TRBD1 (6 bases). CDR1 and CDR2 from the germline V gene are SGHTS and YDEGEE. The ends were cut back, 3 bases at V and 5 bases at J, with 21 bases in the middle. The CDR3 spans 16 residues.

This sequence joins TRBV4-1 and TRBJ2-7; D remains unclear. This CDR3 spans 13 amino acids. The V gene lost 1 base and the J gene lost 0 bases, with 4 bases spanning the gap. CDR1 and CDR2 (germline): MGHRA, YSYEKL. In DNA form, the CDR3 reads TGCGCCAGCAGCCAAGGTAGCTCCTACGAGCAGTACTTC. As protein: CASSQGSSYEQYF.

This clone occurred once. The chain combines TRBV5-4 with TRBJ1-2; D possibly corresponds to TRBD1 (5 bases). Between the trimmed V and J ends, which lost 3 bases and 7 bases, there was a span of 19 bases. Germline CDR1 SGHNT, CDR2 YYREEE (reference sequence). This CDR3 contains 15 residues. In DNA form, the CDR3 reads TGTGCCAGCAGCTACGCAGACAGTACTAAGGTTGGCTACACCTTC. Translation: CASSYADSTKVGYTF.

The chain carries TRBV19 and TRBJ2-1; TRBD2 matches 7 bases. Germline trimming cut 7 bases from V and 7 bases from J; bases unmatched to any gene: 10. Germline CDR1 and CDR2: LNHDA and SQIVND (reference sequence). CDR3 length: 14 residues. The CDR3 DNA sequence: TGTGCCAGTAAGTTAAACGGGAGGTGGAATGAGCAGTTCTTC. Its protein is CASKLNGRWNEQFF.

The sample holds a few counts of this clone. This chain links TRBV9 with TRBJ2-1; D possibly corresponds to TRBD2 (5 bases). CDR3 length: 16 residues. V was trimmed by 2 bases and J by 4 bases, leaving 16 bases between them. The germline gives CDR1 SGDLS, CDR2 YYNGEE. The CDR3 DNA reads as TGTGCCAGCAGCGTCAGAACCGGAGGCCCGTACAATGAGCAGTTCTTC. This translates into CASSVRTGGPYNEQFF.

The CDR3 region is CAIRGLAGGTGELFF. CDR3 in DNA: TGTGCCATCAGAGGACTAGCGGGAGGTACCGGGGAGCTGTTTTTT. The chain has TRBV10-3 and TRBJ2-2; TRBD2 agrees at 14 bases. Trimming cost V 6 bases and J 5 bases; bases outside gene matches: 2. Germline V CDR1 and CDR2: ENHRY, SYGVKD. CDR3 length equals 15 residues.

This clone has a handful of counts. The chain uses TRBV2 and TRBJ2-1; TRBD2 agrees at 11 bases. Trimming cost V 2 bases and J 5 bases; bases outside gene matches: 14. The CDR3 sequence is 19 residues long. Germline V gene sequence: CDR1 SNHLY, CDR2 FYNNEI. CDR3 DNA: TGTGCCAGCAGTGAAAGAACGATAACTAGCGGGAGTAAAGACAATGAGCAGTTCTTC. This gives the protein CASSERTITSGSKDNEQFF.

This clone was observed once. The chain is built from TRBV15 and TRBJ1-5; 10 bases match TRBD1. The V gene's germline CDR1 is LNHNV and CDR2 YYDKDF (reference sequence). This CDR3 has 16 amino acids. V shed 2 bases, J shed 2 bases, and the junction held 3 bases outside the gene matches. The CDR3 spells CATSRTGTGGNQPQHF. As DNA, the CDR3 is TGTGCCACCAGCAGAACCGGGACAGGGGGCAATCAGCCCCAGCATTTT. Drawing the rest from reference TRBV15 and TRBJ1-5, the complete variable domain is DAMVIQNPRYQVTQFGKPVTLSCSQTLNHNVMYWYQQKSSQAPKLLFHYYDKDFNNEADTPDNFQSRRPNTSFCFLDIRSPGLGDTAMYLCATSRTGTGGNQPQHFGDGTRLSIL.

V usage is TRBV10-3 and J usage is TRBJ2-3; D perhaps matches TRBD1 (5 bases). The CDR3 totals 15 residues. Germline V CDR1 and CDR2: ENHRY, SYGVKD. The V end lost 0 bases, the J end lost 2 bases, and 9 bases lay between the germline ends. CDR3 sequence reads: CAISESQGHTDTQYF. The CDR3 bases are TGTGCCATCAGTGAGTCCCAGGGCCACACAGATACGCAGTATTTT.

V is TRBV7-2 and J is TRBJ1-5; 7 bases fit TRBD1. CDR3 size: 15 residues. V dropped 2 bases and J dropped 3; count of bases not matched to a gene: 4. Germline V gene sequence: CDR1 SGHTA, CDR2 FQGNSA. The CDR3 sequence is CASSLYGTVNQPQHF. DNA of the CDR3: TGTGCCAGCAGCTTATACGGGACAGTCAATCAGCCCCAGCATTTT. Looking up the rest from reference TRBV7-2 and TRBJ1-5 gives the full variable domain: GAGVSQSPSNKVTEKGKDVELRCDPISGHTALYWYRQSLGQGLEFLIYFQGNSAPDKSGLPSDRFSAERTGGSVSTLTIQRTQQEDSAVYLCASSLYGTVNQPQHFGDGTRLSIL.

The chain has TRBV4-1 and TRBJ2-1, with D unresolved. The CDR3 spans 11 residues. CDR1 is MGHRA, CDR2 YSYEKL, per germline. Between the trimmed V and J ends, which lost 9 bases and 8 bases, there was a span of 11 bases. CDR3 amino acids: CASSSFDEQFF. CDR3 in DNA: TGCGCCAGTTCTTCGTTCGATGAGCAGTTCTTC.